One and the same sample provided the 25 T cell receptor beta chains below, sequenced in a study of shared clonotypes between healthy human individuals. Sequencing used immunoSEQ multiplex PCR; TCRdb keeps in-frame clones, though not all of them. The sample has 2 million to 2.5 million clones; roughly 93% are singletons. Specimen: naive CD4+ T cells from PBMCs. Subset indicated: CD45RA+ positively selected. The receptors stem from a man aged 18 to 29 in good health. Some clones in this sample may be carry-over from other donors' samples.

The chain combines TRBV5-1 with TRBJ1-2, with 9 bases aligning to TRBD1. Trimming removed 3 bases from V and 4 bases from J; junction bases left unmatched: 7. Germline CDR1 reads SGHRS; CDR2 reads YFSETQ. CDR3 size: 15 residues. This CDR3 is CASSSTGGQPYGYTF. Here the CDR3 DNA reads TGCGCCAGCAGCTCGACAGGGGGACAACCCTATGGCTACACCTTC.

The chain recombines TRBV19 with TRBJ2-7; D is ambiguous. Trimming removed 5 bases at V and 0 bases at J, with 14 bases between. CDR1 is LNHDA and CDR2 is SQIVND in the germline V gene (reference sequence). The CDR3 covers 15 residues. The CDR3 DNA is TGTGCCAGTAGTCCACGATTTGTGAGCTCCTACGAGCAGTACTTC. It yields the protein CASSPRFVSSYEQYF.

The chain is built from TRBV16 and TRBJ1-1; TRBD1 might be the D (6 bases). From germline, CDR1 is KGHSY and CDR2 FQNENV. CDR3 length equals 15 residues. The V end was cut by 4 bases, the J end by 4 bases, with 16 bases between. The CDR3 sequence is CASSPPGQYGTEAFF. The DNA for the CDR3 is TGTGCCAGCAGCCCTCCCGGACAGTACGGCACTGAAGCTTTCTTT.

The chain uses TRBV6-5 and TRBJ1-4, with D unresolved. Germline CDR1 reads MNHEY; CDR2 reads SVGAGI. This CDR3 comprises 14 residues. V was pared by 8 bases and J by 12 bases, with 22 bases between. The CDR3: CASPGPQAGGELFF. The DNA for the CDR3 is TGTGCCAGCCCGGGTCCCCAGGCGGGAGGAGAACTGTTTTTT.

This chain joins TRBV7-3 and TRBJ2-5; 14 bases are a match to TRBD2. CDR1 and CDR2 from the germline V gene are SGHTA and FQGTGA. J lost 3 bases, V lost 5 bases, and 5 bases had no gene match. CDR3 length: 16 amino acids. This CDR3 reads CASSDKGLAGEETQYF. For the CDR3, the DNA is TGTGCCAGCAGCGATAAGGGACTAGCGGGAGAAGAGACCCAGTACTTC.

The chain is built from TRBV11-2 and TRBJ1-5, with D possibly matching TRBD1 (5 bases). In germline, CDR1 is SGHAT, CDR2 FQNNGV. Trimming took 0 bases from V and 0 from J, leaving 12 bases between them. CDR3 length equals 17 residues. The CDR3 nucleotides read TGTGCCAGCAGCTTAGATATAAGGGGATATAGCAATCAGCCCCAGCATTTT. Translation gives CASSLDIRGYSNQPQHF.

A remark on this clone: The sample carries other DNA sequences with the same CDR3. The rearrangement links TRBV5-4 to TRBJ2-5; 7 bases fit TRBD2. Germline CDR1 is SGHNT and CDR2 is YYREEE (reference sequence). This CDR3 is 13 amino acids long. V shed 7 bases, J shed 4 bases, and the junction held 7 bases outside the gene matches. This CDR3 is CASSLWGGETQYF. The CDR3 DNA reads as TGTGCCAGCTCCCTTTGGGGGGGAGAGACCCAGTACTTC. Based on the CDR3 plus reference TRBV5-4 and TRBJ2-5, the full variable domain is ETGVTQSPTHLIKTRGQQVTLRCSSQSGHNTVSWYQQALGQGPQFIFQYYREEENGRGNFPPRFSGLQFPNYSSELNVNALELDDSALYLCASSLWGGETQYFGPGTRLLVL.

The J gene is TRBJ2-5, the V gene TRBV2, with D maybe TRBD2 (6 bases). The CDR3 is made up of 13 amino acids. The V end was cut by 8 bases, the J end by 5 bases, with 15 bases between. Looked up from germline, CDR1 is SNHLY and CDR2 is FYNNEI. The chain's CDR3 is CASVAGSGETQYF. The CDR3 DNA is TGTGCCAGCGTGGCGGGAAGTGGGGAGACCCAGTACTTC. Full variable domain (outside the CDR3, taken from reference TRBV2 and TRBJ2-5): EPEVTQTPSHQVTQMGQEVILRCVPISNHLYFYWYRQILGQKVEFLVSFYNNEISEKSEIFDDQFSVERPDGSNFTLKIRSTKLEDSAMYFCASVAGSGETQYFGPGTRLLVL.

The rearrangement links TRBV11-3 to TRBJ2-6, with D unresolved. The V and J ends lost 5 bases and 4 bases respectively, with 6 bases between them. Germline CDR1 and CDR2: SGHNT and YENEEA. The CDR3 has 13 residues. In DNA form, the CDR3 reads TGTGCCAGCAGCCTACGAGGGGCCAACGTCCTGACTTTC. It translates to CASSLRGANVLTF.

This clone was seen just once. This sequence joins TRBV7-2 and TRBJ1-5; the D is unclear. The CDR3 length is 14 residues. CDR1 is SGHTA, CDR2 FQGNSA, per germline. Between the trimmed V and J ends, which lost 5 bases and 0 bases, there was a span of 8 bases. The CDR3 region is CASSSSFSNQPQHF. Here the CDR3 DNA reads TGTGCCAGCAGCAGCAGTTTTAGCAATCAGCCCCAGCATTTT.

The rearrangement uses TRBV7-3 and TRBJ2-7, with 9 nucleotides matching TRBD1. CDR3 size: 12 residues. In germline, CDR1 is SGHTA, CDR2 FQGTGA. Losses at the gene ends were 5 bases for V and 12 bases for J; bases not matched to a gene: 8. CDR3 DNA sequence: TGTGCCAGCAGCGCGGACAGGGGACATCGGTACTTC. It specifies CASSADRGHRYF. Combining the CDR3 with reference TRBV7-3 and TRBJ2-7 gives the whole variable domain GAGVSQTPSNKVTEKGKYVELRCDPISGHTALYWYRQSLGQGPEFLIYFQGTGAADDSGLPNDRFFAVRPEGSVSTLKIQRTERGDSAVYLCASSADRGHRYFGPGTRLTVT.

This clone was counted a few times. The V gene is TRBV5-6, the J gene TRBJ1-4, with D maybe TRBD1 (6 bases). V shed 1 base and J shed 0 bases, with 13 bases lying between them. Germline V gene sequence: CDR1 SGHDT, CDR2 YYEEEE. This CDR3 is built from 17 residues. In DNA, the CDR3 is TGTGCCAGCAGCTTGTTTAGGGGGTCAGCAACTAATGAAAAACTGTTTTTT. The encoded protein is CASSLFRGSATNEKLFF.

The J gene is TRBJ2-2, the V gene TRBV7-3; tentatively, D is TRBD2 (6 bases). From germline, CDR1 is SGHTA and CDR2 FQGTGA. This CDR3 has 16 residues. The V end was cut by 5 bases, the J end by 4 bases, with 17 bases between. CDR3 bases: TGTGCCAGCAGCCTAGCGCCCCGCCAGGCCACCGGGGAGCTGTTTTTT. It specifies CASSLAPRQATGELFF.

This sequence joins TRBV27 and TRBJ2-7; the match to TRBD2 covers 10 bases. The ends lost 5 bases at V and 0 bases at J; junction bases unmatched: 10. CDR1 is MNHEY and CDR2 is SMNVEV in the germline V gene (reference sequence). The CDR3 runs 17 residues. For the CDR3, the DNA is TGTGCCAGCAGTCCTCAACCGGGACTAGCGAACTCCTACGAGCAGTACTTC. Amino acid sequence: CASSPQPGLANSYEQYF.

The sample holds a few counts of this clone. Other nucleotide sequences in the sample specify the same CDR3. The gene calls are TRBV27 and TRBJ2-5, with D unclear. The CDR3 consists of 12 residues. Trimming pared 1 base from V and 5 bases from J, leaving 5 bases between. The germline CDR1 and CDR2 sequences are MNHEY and SMNVEV (reference sequence). CDR3 sequence (DNA): TGTGCCAGCAGTTTATTAGGGGAGACCCAGTACTTC. Its translation: CASSLLGETQYF.

The chain links TRBV27 to TRBJ2-7, with 9 bases aligning to TRBD1. V dropped 5 bases and J dropped 3; count of bases not matched to a gene: 2. Looked up from germline, CDR1 is MNHEY and CDR2 is SMNVEV (reference sequence). This CDR3 spans 13 amino acids. CDR3 amino acids: CASSRDRDYEQYF. CDR3 DNA sequence: TGTGCCAGCAGTAGGGACAGGGACTACGAGCAGTACTTC.

The V and J genes are TRBV4-3 and TRBJ2-4; D is unresolved. Germline loops: CDR1 LGHNA, CDR2 YSLEER. The CDR3 length is 13 residues. V dropped 3 bases and J dropped 5 bases, with 8 bases sitting between them. CDR3 sequence reads: CASSQRTENIQYF. In nucleotides, the CDR3 is TGCGCCAGCAGCCAGAGGACGGAAAACATTCAGTACTTC.

The rearrangement uses TRBV9 and TRBJ2-2; D not resolved. The CDR3 is 14 residues long. Trimming left V 0 bases short and J 6 bases short, with 9 bases between. Germline lookup yields CDR1 SGDLS and CDR2 YYNGEE. CDR3 DNA sequence: TGTGCCAGCAGCGTAGTTAGTACCTCCGGGGAGCTGTTTTTT. It specifies CASSVVSTSGELFF.

The rearrangement uses TRBV2 and TRBJ2-7; D possibly uses TRBD1 or TRBD2 (5 bases each). Germline V gene sequence: CDR1 SNHLY, CDR2 FYNNEI. This CDR3 is built from 15 residues. Trimming removed 4 bases at V and 5 bases at J, with 18 bases between. Here the CDR3 DNA reads TGTGCCAGCAGTGGGACGAGGGCAGGGTCCAACGAGCAGTACTTC. It codes for CASSGTRAGSNEQYF.

The chain links TRBV7-9 to TRBJ1-3; D not certain. Germline V gene sequence: CDR1 SEHNR, CDR2 FQNEAQ (reference sequence). The CDR3 is made up of 13 amino acids. Trimming cost V 2 bases and J 11 bases, with 13 bases left between them. The CDR3: CASSLNSRSAIYF. The CDR3 region has the DNA TGTGCCAGCAGCTTAAACAGCCGGTCCGCCATATATTTT. Combining the CDR3 with reference TRBV7-9 and TRBJ1-3 gives the whole variable domain DTGVSQNPRHKITKRGQNVTFRCDPISEHNRLYWYRQTLGQGPEFLTYFQNEAQLEKSRLLSDRFSAERPKGSFSTLEIQRTEQGDSAMYLCASSLNSRSAIYFGEGSWLTVV.

The chain couples TRBV6-5 to TRBJ1-5, with D hard to call. CDR3 size: 13 residues. With 6 bases removed from V and 4 bases from J, the gap between germline ends came to 10 bases. The germline V gene has CDR1 MNHEY and CDR2 SVGAGI. The CDR3 is CASSRRLNQPQHF. In DNA form, the CDR3 reads TGTGCCAGCAGCCGACGGCTGAATCAGCCCCAGCATTTT.

The chain joins TRBV6-4 to TRBJ2-3; TRBD2 matches at 11 bases. This CDR3 is 15 amino acids long. The J segment lost 4 bases and the V segment lost 8 bases, leaving 8 bases of the junction unmatched. Germline CDR1 and CDR2: MRHNA and SNTAGT. CDR3: CASSLAGGRADTQYF. The CDR3, as DNA: TGTGCCAGCTCCCTAGCGGGAGGCAGGGCAGATACGCAGTATTTT.

The rearrangement joins TRBV6-1 to TRBJ2-6, with D possibly called TRBD1 or TRBD2 (5 bases each). This CDR3 is 15 amino acids long. The germline V gene encodes CDR1 MNHNS and CDR2 SASEGT. Between the trimmed V and J ends, which lost 4 bases and 2 bases, there was a span of 9 bases. CDR3 loop: CASSVWDPGANVLTF. CDR3 DNA: TGTGCCAGCAGTGTTTGGGACCCTGGGGCCAACGTCCTGACTTTC.

This clone showed up just once. The chain recombines TRBV30 with TRBJ1-1; D unclear. In germline, CDR1 is GTSNPN, CDR2 SVGIG (reference sequence). There are 14 residues in the CDR3. Deletions cut 2 bases from V and 6 bases from J, with 16 bases between. Here the CDR3 DNA reads TGTGCCTGGAGTCTCGGGCTTTCCGGGGCTGAAGCTTTCTTT. Residues: CAWSLGLSGAEAFF.

V gene TRBV19 combines with J gene TRBJ2-2, with D unclear. Germline assignment: CDR1 LNHDA and CDR2 SQIVND (reference sequence). Trimming shortened V by 8 bases and J by 0 bases, and 19 bases separated the two germline ends. CDR3 length equals 17 residues. The CDR3 loop is CASLPLTQTPNTGELFF. CDR3 nucleotides: TGTGCCAGTTTGCCCTTGACCCAAACCCCGAACACCGGGGAGCTGTTTTTT.